This entry describes one T cell receptor (beta chain). Its antigen remains unknown. These data belong to a study of memory CD4+ T cells and cytomegalovirus serostatus. For the study at large: This sample comes from healthy Belgian adults, fewer than ten CMV seropositive, approximately 24 seronegative.

Single viable CD3+CD4+CD8-CD45RO+ cells were sorted as the memory CD4+ T cells. General study findings and limits: Median bootstrapped AUC for CMV status was just under 0.97 originally, around 0.91 US-trained. CD4+ memory repertoires contained about 40% of the roughly 160 reported CMV TCRbeta sequences.

Clones were sequenced by immunoSEQ multiplex PCR, and TCRdb holds only the in-frame ones, with some missing. The sample lists about 59,000 clones; roughly 81% were seen once. CDR3 length: 17 residues. The germline gives CDR1 SGHAT, CDR2 FQNNGV. V was pared by 4 bases and J by 1 base, with 19 bases between. V gene TRBV11-2 combines with J gene TRBJ1-1; D gene uncertain. The sample consisted of memory CD4+ T cells from blood. This sequence was found in an adult in good health and CMV-seronegative. The CDR3 sequence is CASSSTHTLLTNTEAFF. DNA of the CDR3: TGTGCCAGCAGCTCTACACACACACTACTGACGAACACTGAAGCTTTCTTT. Full variable domain (outside the CDR3, taken from reference TRBV11-2 and TRBJ1-1): EAGVAQSPRYKIIEKRQSVAFWCNPISGHATLYWYQQILGQGPKLLIQFQNNGVVDDSQLPKDRFSAERLKGVDSTLKIQPAKLEDSAVYLCASSSTHTLLTNTEAFFGQGTRLTVV.